This T cell receptor (beta chain) appears in the sequencing data of a study of shared clonotypes between healthy human individuals. Study results and caveats: The authors sampled blood alone, and tissue repertoires likely differ.

The naive CD8 population came from CD45RO-negative cells selected for CCR7, without terminally differentiated effector memory CD45RA+ cells. About this clone itself: Antigen specificity is unknown.

Genomic DNA of every subset was divided equally among multiple immunoSEQ plates. 200 to 250 ng DNA, 25,000 to 30,000 T cell genomes, went into each sorted-subset replicate PCR. The data were produced by immunoSEQ multiplex PCR, yet TCRdb's version contains in-frame clones alone and is incomplete. The data hold some 2.1 million clones, with around 95% observed a single time. The CDR3 spans 17 residues. Per the germline V gene, CDR1 is SGHAT and CDR2 is FQNNGV. Trimming shortened V by 7 bases and J by 2 bases, and 22 bases separated the two germline ends. The sequencing sample was made of naive CD8+ T cells from PBMCs. The sequence was obtained from a man aged 18-30 years in good health. Some clones in this sample may be carry-over from other donors' samples. The V call is TRBV11-2, the J call TRBJ2-3, with D possibly called TRBD1 or TRBD2 (5 bases each). In nucleotides, the CDR3 is TGTGCCAGCATCAACACGGAACGCTTCGGGGCCACAGATACGCAGTATTTT. Translated, it gives CASINTERFGATDTQYF. The full variable domain, in which reference TRBV11-2 and TRBJ2-3 provide the parts outside the CDR3, is EAGVAQSPRYKIIEKRQSVAFWCNPISGHATLYWYQQILGQGPKLLIQFQNNGVVDDSQLPKDRFSAERLKGVDSTLKIQPAKLEDSAVYLCASINTERFGATDTQYFGPGTRLTVL.